The clone carrying this T cell receptor beta chain has only one observation. Antigen: not known. Healthy HIV-negative adults without recent acute infections or vaccinations served as donors. This sample was included in a study of shared clonotypes between healthy human individuals. General observations from the study: The study generally estimated greater richness for naive than memory subsets.

Methods used by the authors: Filtering differed because ImmunoSEQ produced junction-only sequences that carried no quality scores. This table comes from immunoSEQ multiplex PCR, and its TCRdb copy is limited to in-frame clones, with some not included. Clone size and V and J calls were adopted from that table, with D and trimming inferred from the DNA. The repertoire has about 980,000 clones, about three quarters of them found once; the top ten carry about 1.5%. The CDR3 spans 16 residues. CDR1 is LNHNV and CDR2 is YYDKDF in the germline V gene (reference sequence). With 5 bases removed from V and 3 bases from J, the gap between germline ends came to 14 bases.

The clonotype comes from a man younger than 35 in good health. Material for sequencing was memory CD4+ T cells sorted from blood. The subset denotes: CD45RA-negative fraction. The J gene is TRBJ2-6, the V gene TRBV15; D may be TRBD2 (5 bases). CDR3 in DNA: TGTGCCACCAGCTCTAAGGGCCGGGATGGGGCCAACGTCCTGACTTTC. Protein product: CATSSKGRDGANVLTF.